What follows are 15 T cell receptor beta chains derived from one specimen sequenced in a study of cytomegalovirus exposure and HLA in healthy donors. The PCR employed 60 Vbeta primers together with 13 Jbeta primers. Assay: immunoSEQ multiplex PCR; the TCRdb copy retains only in-frame clones and omits some. The sample has 200,000 to 250,000 clones, around 73% seen once. The source material was PBMCs. The receptors here all came from a male donor in good health and CMV-seronegative.

V is TRBV6-5 and J is TRBJ2-5; TRBD2 aligns across 11 bases. Germline V lookup: CDR1 MNHEY, CDR2 SVGAGI. Losses at the gene ends were 5 bases for V and 3 bases for J; bases not matched to a gene: 2. The CDR3 spans 14 residues. The DNA for the CDR3 is TGTGCCAGCAGTCCACTAGCGGGGGAAGAGACCCAGTACTTC. Protein product: CASSPLAGEETQYF.

This chain connects TRBV6-5 to TRBJ2-7; 9 bases are shared with TRBD1. Germline CDR1 MNHEY, CDR2 SVGAGI. After removal of 2 bases from V and 2 bases from J, the junction contained 7 bases not matched to a gene. The CDR3 sequence is 16 residues long. In DNA form, the CDR3 reads TGTGCCAGCAGTTACGCTACGGGACAGGGAACCTACGAGCAGTACTTC. Amino acid sequence: CASSYATGQGTYEQYF.

With regard to this clone: Mismatch with germline at one junction end may stem from a read error. The chain uses TRBV7-9 and TRBJ2-1, with 7 bases fitting TRBD2. Germline lookup yields CDR1 SEHNR and CDR2 FQNEAQ (reference sequence). This CDR3 has 17 residues. The CDR3 loop is CSSRPAGRLGFHNEQFF. The CDR3 DNA reads as TGTTCCAGCAGGCCAGCCGGGAGGCTAGGATTCCACAATGAGCAGTTCTTC.

The gene calls are TRBV7-8 and TRBJ1-1; the D gene is possibly TRBD1 (5 bases). V was trimmed by 8 bases and J by 2 bases, leaving 12 bases between them. CDR1 and CDR2 (germline): SGHVS, FQNEAQ. The CDR3 totals 13 residues. CDR3: CASGTRDNTEAFF. As DNA, the CDR3 is TGTGCCAGCGGTACCAGGGATAACACTGAAGCTTTCTTT. Full variable domain (missing parts from reference TRBV7-8 and TRBJ1-1): GAGVSQSPRYKVAKRGQDVALRCDPISGHVSLFWYQQALGQGPEFLTYFQNEAQLDKSGLPSDRFFAERPEGSVSTLKIQRTQQEDSAVYLCASGTRDNTEAFFGQGTRLTVV.

The rearrangement uses TRBV7-9 and TRBJ2-1; 14 bases map to TRBD2. The CDR3 has 18 amino acids. Germline CDR1 and CDR2: SEHNR and FQNEAQ (reference sequence). V gave up 1 base and J gave up 3 bases; unmatched junction bases: 5. The CDR3 sequence is CASSLGGLAGDHYNEQFF. CDR3 sequence (DNA): TGTGCCAGCAGCTTAGGGGGACTAGCGGGAGACCACTACAATGAGCAGTTCTTC. Full variable domain (rest looked up from reference TRBV7-9 and TRBJ2-1): DTGVSQNPRHKITKRGQNVTFRCDPISEHNRLYWYRQTLGQGPEFLTYFQNEAQLEKSRLLSDRFSAERPKGSFSTLEIQRTEQGDSAMYLCASSLGGLAGDHYNEQFFGPGTRLTVL.

The chain joins TRBV7-9 to TRBJ2-7; D might be TRBD1 (6 bases). The CDR3 runs to 14 residues. In germline, CDR1 is SEHNR, CDR2 FQNEAQ (reference sequence). V dropped 7 bases and J dropped 4 bases, with 17 bases sitting between them. The CDR3 here is CASTPQARGYEQYF. The CDR3 region has the DNA TGTGCCAGCACCCCCCAGGCCAGGGGATACGAGCAGTACTTC.

A single count supports this clone. The chain employs TRBV4-2 and TRBJ2-3, with TRBD2 identical over 11 bases. Germline V gene data show CDR1 as LGHNA and CDR2 as YNFKEQ. With V trimmed by 0 bases and J by 9 bases, 11 bases remained unmatched. The CDR3 is 17 amino acids. CDR3 in DNA: TGTGCCAGCAGCCAAGATCCCGCCACTAGCGGGAGTCGAACGCAGTATTTT. Amino acids: CASSQDPATSGSRTQYF.

This clone was counted a single time. The rearrangement uses TRBV15 and TRBJ1-4; possible D gene TRBD1, 6 bases. The CDR3 consists of 17 residues. Germline CDR1 LNHNV, CDR2 YYDKDF (reference sequence). Deletions cut 8 bases from V and 3 bases from J, with 22 bases between. The CDR3 nucleotides read TGTGCCACCCAACAGGGAGTTGGGGGTCCCTCTAATGAAAAACTGTTTTTT. This gives the protein CATQQGVGGPSNEKLFF.

The gene calls are TRBV7-9 and TRBJ2-3, with TRBD2 matching 12 bases. The CDR3 is made up of 15 amino acids. Germline CDR1 and CDR2: SEHNR and FQNEAQ (reference sequence). J lost 4 bases, V lost 5 bases, and 4 bases had no gene match. The CDR3 DNA is TGTGCCAGCAGCGCGACTAGCGGGAGTGCAGATACGCAGTATTTT. This gives the protein CASSATSGSADTQYF.

The rearrangement uses TRBV6-5 and TRBJ2-5; the match to TRBD2 covers 7 bases. The CDR3 runs 13 residues. Per germline, CDR1 MNHEY and CDR2 SVGAGI. The ends lost 5 bases at V and 4 bases at J; junction bases unmatched: 4. CDR3 bases: TGTGCCAGCAGTCTGGGGGGGGGAGAGACCCAGTACTTC. This sequence encodes CASSLGGGETQYF.

The V call is TRBV2, the J call TRBJ2-2; 10 nucleotides agree with TRBD2. J was trimmed by 4 bases and V by 6 bases; bases with no gene match: 8. The germline V gene encodes CDR1 SNHLY and CDR2 FYNNEI. This CDR3 has 16 residues. Written as DNA, the CDR3 is TGTGCCAGCAGAGCAAGCGGGAGGGCCCTCACCGGGGAGCTGTTTTTT. It yields the protein CASRASGRALTGELFF.

This clone came up a few times. The CDR3 DNA reads as TGTGCCAGCAGCTATACAACAGGGGGCTACGAGCAGTACTTC. Translating it yields CASSYTTGGYEQYF. V and J are TRBV5-5 and TRBJ2-7; TRBD1 matches at 8 bases. CDR3 size: 14 residues. Germline V gives CDR1 SGHKS, CDR2 YYEKEE (reference sequence). J lost 3 bases, V lost 3 bases, and 5 bases had no gene match.

The rearrangement uses TRBV29-1 and TRBJ2-2, with a tentative D call TRBD1 (6 bases). Per the germline V gene, CDR1 is SQVTM and CDR2 is ANQGSEA. The CDR3 totals 14 residues. Trimming shortened V by 7 bases and J by 1 base, and 13 bases separated the two germline ends. CDR3 region: CSARPGQNTGELFF. The CDR3 bases are TGCAGCGCAAGACCGGGACAGAACACCGGGGAGCTGTTTTTT.

The chain combines TRBV11-2 with TRBJ2-1; 8 bases map to TRBD1. The germline V gene has CDR1 SGHAT and CDR2 FQNNGV. V dropped 5 bases and J dropped 3; count of bases not matched to a gene: 6. This CDR3 has 15 amino acids. The CDR3 region is CASSLPGTGYNEQFF. DNA of the CDR3: TGTGCCAGCAGCCTTCCCGGGACAGGCTACAATGAGCAGTTCTTC.

V and J are TRBV21-1 and TRBJ2-3; the listed D gene, TRBD1, was not tested against the DNA. TRBV21-1 is a pseudogene. There are 18 residues in the CDR3. The CDR3 is CASTAGQGGGWCTDTQYF. The CDR3 region has the DNA TGTGCCAGCACCGCAGGACAGGGCGGAGGCTGGTGCACAGATACGCAGTATTTT.